This T cell receptor (beta chain) stems from a study of OX40 agonist ivuxolimab in advanced cancers. General observations from the study: Several nonresponders also turned out to have low normalized T-cell clonal expansion.

The table came from immunoSEQ multiplex PCR; TCRdb's copy has only in-frame clones and leaves some out. Among approximately 28,000 clones listed, roughly 84% were seen once. The CDR3 is made up of 14 amino acids. V gave up 9 bases and J gave up 2 bases, with 17 bases separating them. Germline CDR1 SGHAT, CDR2 FQNNGV. As for this clone: Its matching antigen is unknown.

This clonotype was sampled from an adult with an advanced solid tumor such as melanoma, head and neck, liver or kidney cancer. V usage is TRBV11-2 and J usage is TRBJ2-7; maybe TRBD2 (7 bases). Material: CD4+ or CD8+ T cells sorted from blood, obtained in a trial of the OX40 agonist ivuxolimab. CDR3 DNA: TGTGCCAGTACTGAGGGGGGGGTTCCCTACGAGCAGTACTTC. Translated, it gives CASTEGGVPYEQYF.